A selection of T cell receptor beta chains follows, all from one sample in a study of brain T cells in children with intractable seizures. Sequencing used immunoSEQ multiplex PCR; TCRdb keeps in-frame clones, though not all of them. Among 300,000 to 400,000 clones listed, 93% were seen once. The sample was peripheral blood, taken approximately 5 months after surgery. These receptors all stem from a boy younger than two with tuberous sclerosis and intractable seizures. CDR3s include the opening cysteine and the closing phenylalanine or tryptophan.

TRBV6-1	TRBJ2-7	CASSEGGIYEQYF
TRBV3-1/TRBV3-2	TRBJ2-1	CASSQDIRDEQFF
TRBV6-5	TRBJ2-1	CASSYQGARNEQFF
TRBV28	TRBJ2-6	CATGTIDSGANVLTF
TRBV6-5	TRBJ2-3	CASSSGLDTQYF
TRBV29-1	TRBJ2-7	CSVGGSYEQYF
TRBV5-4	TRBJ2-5	CASSLGLANQETQYF
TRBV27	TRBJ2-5	CASSLHGGGLETQYF
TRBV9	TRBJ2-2	CASSDGTSGYTGELFF
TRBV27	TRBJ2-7	CATSTGGLYEQYF
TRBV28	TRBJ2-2	CASSFRRNTGELFF
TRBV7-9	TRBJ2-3	CASSPALGRVGTQYF
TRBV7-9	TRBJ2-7	CASRQGSYEQYF
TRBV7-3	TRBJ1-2	CASSLAAGNYGYTF
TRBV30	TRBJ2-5	CAWTGKEYQETQYF
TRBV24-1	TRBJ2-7	CATSDNYEQYF
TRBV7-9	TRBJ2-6	CASSDGRDPSGANVLTF
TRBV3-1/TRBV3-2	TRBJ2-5	CASSQDLGGTEHF
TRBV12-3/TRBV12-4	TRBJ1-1	CASSFKGDTEAFF
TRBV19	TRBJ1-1	CASSIGAQQAFF
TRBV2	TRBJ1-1	CASSEGGAGMNTEAFF
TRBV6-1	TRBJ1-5	CASSERKTGVNSNQPQHF
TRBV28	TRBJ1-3	CASSLRRLHSGNTIYF
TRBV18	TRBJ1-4	CASSWDRVEKLFF
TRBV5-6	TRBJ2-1	CASSSDGSYNEQFF
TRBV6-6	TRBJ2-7	CASSYLADYYEQYF
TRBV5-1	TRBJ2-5	CASSLGRETQYF
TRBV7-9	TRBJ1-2	CASSIDYGYTF
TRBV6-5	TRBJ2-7	CASTGTGGYEQYF
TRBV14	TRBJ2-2	CASSQGTSPTTGELFF
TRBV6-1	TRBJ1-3	CASSVPTEAWAGNTIYF
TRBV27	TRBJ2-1	CASSLLGSSYNEQFF
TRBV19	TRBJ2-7	CASSIRGRTYEQYF
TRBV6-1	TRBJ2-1	CASSEAFSSYNEQFF
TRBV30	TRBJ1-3	CAWSVEISGNTIYF
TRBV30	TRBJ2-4	CAWSAGLAGGGEYF
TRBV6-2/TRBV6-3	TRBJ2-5	CASSPGLAGTETQYF
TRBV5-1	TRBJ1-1	CASSLVTGNTEAFF
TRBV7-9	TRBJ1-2	CASEGDGLNYGYTF
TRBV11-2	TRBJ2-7	CASSLWSGTGEQYF
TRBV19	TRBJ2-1	CASSMGGSAGGLDEQFF
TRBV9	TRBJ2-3	CASSVGTSGTDTQYF
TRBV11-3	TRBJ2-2	CASSSRRELFF
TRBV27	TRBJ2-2	CASRGGSGELFF
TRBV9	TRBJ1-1	CASSVMTTVGNTEAFF